This T cell receptor beta chain was captured by sequencing in a study of cytomegalovirus exposure and HLA in healthy donors. The PCR made use of 60 Vbeta and 13 Jbeta primers. Libraries were prepared by immunoSEQ multiplex PCR; TCRdb keeps only in-frame clonotypes and omits some of them. The table lists about 180,000 clones, about 80% of them singletons, with around 3.5% in the top ten. The CDR3 runs 15 residues. V lost 4 bases and J 2 bases, leaving 14 bases between the germline ends. The V gene's germline CDR1 is SGHTA and CDR2 FQGNSA. Note on this clone: The antigen is not known.

Study outcomes and limitations: HLA alleles showed associations with 16,951 TCR beta sequences in a later analysis, at a 0.05 false discovery rate.

The sequencing sample was made of PBMCs. The chain is built from TRBV7-2 and TRBJ1-1; D not resolved. The receptor's source is a woman between 55 and 75 years old in good health and CMV-seropositive. The CDR3, as DNA: TGTGCCAGCAGCTCCGAAAGTTGGAGTAACACTGAAGCTTTCTTT. It yields the protein CASSSESWSNTEAFF.